One and the same sample provided the 22 T cell receptor beta chains below, sequenced in a study of cytotoxic CD8 clonotypes in ibrutinib-treated CLL. Clones were read by immunoSEQ multiplex PCR, and TCRdb kept only the in-frame ones, dropping some. The sample yields roughly 250,000 clones, less than 75% seen once. The sequenced sample was PBMCs, obtained after 24 months of ibrutinib treatment. The origin of the receptors is a human donor with chronic lymphocytic leukemia.

The J gene is TRBJ1-1, the V gene TRBV28; D remains ambiguous. CDR1 and CDR2 from the germline V gene are MDHEN and SYDVKM. The CDR3 contains 11 residues. The ends were cut back, 9 bases at V and 3 bases at J, with 8 bases in the middle. This chain's CDR3 is CASYWHTEAFF. The CDR3 DNA sequence: TGTGCCAGTTACTGGCACACTGAAGCTTTCTTT. Together with reference TRBV28 and TRBJ1-1, the CDR3 gives the full variable domain: DVKVTQSSRYLVKRTGEKVFLECVQDMDHENMFWYRQDPGLGLRLIYFSYDVKMKEKGDIPEGYSVSREKKERFSLILESASTNQTSMYLCASYWHTEAFFGQGTRLTVV.

This clone appeared a few times. The J gene is TRBJ2-6, the V gene TRBV27; unclear D gene. This CDR3 region has 18 residues. Trimming cost V 2 bases and J 0 bases, with 14 bases left between them. Germline CDR1 is MNHEY and CDR2 is SMNVEV (reference sequence). The CDR3: CASSLPPGSTSGANVLTF. The CDR3 DNA follows: TGTGCCAGCAGTTTACCCCCGGGTTCGACCTCTGGGGCCAACGTCCTGACTTTC.

The chain has TRBV5-4 and TRBJ2-5; TRBD2 might be the D (6 bases). V lost 4 bases and J lost 3, with 13 bases in between. The CDR3 covers 14 residues. Per the germline V gene, CDR1 is SGHNT and CDR2 is YYREEE (reference sequence). CDR3 sequence reads: CASSQSGYKETQYF. DNA for the CDR3: TGTGCCAGCAGCCAGAGCGGGTATAAAGAGACCCAGTACTTC.

V and J are TRBV7-9 and TRBJ1-4; no clear D. Germline values: CDR1 SEHNR, CDR2 FQNEAQ (reference sequence). Deletions cut 9 bases from V and 8 bases from J, with 13 bases between. This CDR3 region has 12 residues. Here the CDR3 reads CASQNHNEKLFF. CDR3 in DNA: TGTGCCAGTCAAAACCACAACGAAAAACTGTTTTTT.

This chain uses TRBV11-3 with TRBJ2-1, with D unresolved. The CDR3 is 13 amino acids. Trimming left V 5 bases short and J 7 bases short, with 12 bases between. Germline CDR1 is SGHNT and CDR2 is YENEEA. This CDR3 reads CASSPRNANEQFF. CDR3 in DNA: TGTGCCAGCAGCCCTAGGAACGCAAATGAGCAGTTCTTC.

This clone was recorded a few times. The chain couples TRBV7-3 to TRBJ2-3; TRBD1 is a possible D gene (6 bases). V was cut by 6 bases and J by 6 bases, with 13 bases left in between. The CDR3 has 13 amino acids. Germline CDR1 reads SGHTA; CDR2 reads FQGTGA. CDR3 DNA sequence: TGTGCCAGCAGTGTACAGGGTTCCGATACGCAGTATTTT. Protein product: CASSVQGSDTQYF.

The chain carries TRBV27 and TRBJ2-1; 10 bases line up with TRBD2. The ends lost 3 bases at V and 6 bases at J; junction bases unmatched: 5. There are 15 residues in the CDR3. CDR1 MNHEY and CDR2 SMNVEV come from the germline V gene (reference sequence). This CDR3 is CASSFASGSSNEQFF. In DNA form, the CDR3 reads TGTGCCAGCAGTTTTGCTAGCGGGAGCTCCAATGAGCAGTTCTTC.

CDR3 nucleotide sequence: TGTGCCAGCAGCTTCACACGGGGGCGCGAGACCCAGTACTTC. Its protein product is CASSFTRGRETQYF. The chain uses TRBV5-6 and TRBJ2-5, with D possibly called TRBD1 or TRBD2 (6 bases each). Germline V gene data show CDR1 as SGHDT and CDR2 as YYEEEE. Trimming shortened V by 2 bases and J by 5 bases, and 13 bases separated the two germline ends. This CDR3 spans 14 amino acids.

This chain joins TRBV30 and TRBJ2-5; 7 positions agree with TRBD1. This CDR3 is 15 amino acids long. CDR1 is GTSNPN, CDR2 SVGIG, per germline (reference sequence). J gave up 0 bases and V 4 bases, and 8 bases lay outside the gene matches. The CDR3 DNA follows: TGTGCCTGGAAGGGGGCGGAGTCGTACCAAGAGACCCAGTACTTC. It is translated as CAWKGAESYQETQYF.

This chain uses TRBV7-9 with TRBJ2-3; D gene uncertain. V shed 5 bases and J shed 2 bases, with 11 bases lying between them. Germline assignment: CDR1 SEHNR and CDR2 FQNEAQ (reference sequence). The length of the CDR3 is 14 residues. The CDR3 coding sequence is TGTGCCAGCAGCAGGAGACTCGACACAGATACGCAGTATTTT. It yields the protein CASSRRLDTDTQYF.

This sequence joins TRBV28 and TRBJ1-5; D ambiguous. The CDR3 has 13 residues. The V end lost 3 bases, the J end lost 12 bases, and 15 bases lay between the germline ends. CDR1 MDHEN and CDR2 SYDVKM come from the germline V gene. The CDR3 spells CASSLAGHGNQHF. The DNA of the CDR3 is TGTGCCAGCAGTTTGGCGGGCCACGGGAACCAGCATTTT.

The chain uses TRBV10-1 and TRBJ2-1; D ambiguous. Germline CDR1 is WNHNN and CDR2 is SYGVQD (reference sequence). Trimming left V 5 bases short and J 8 bases short, with 10 bases between. The CDR3 sequence is 12 residues long. In DNA form, the CDR3 reads TGCGCCAGCAGTTTCTTATGCGATGAGCAGTTCTTC. Encoded protein: CASSFLCDEQFF.

This clone was seen only a few times. The chain is built from TRBV27 and TRBJ2-3; no firm D call. Germline V gene lookup returns CDR1 MNHEY and CDR2 SMNVEV (reference sequence). The CDR3 contains 12 residues. Trimming pared 5 bases from V and 1 base from J, leaving 4 bases between. The CDR3, as DNA: TGTGCCAGCAGTCAGCGCACAGATACGCAGTATTTT. Translation: CASSQRTDTQYF.

This clone appeared a few times. The J gene is TRBJ2-7, the V gene TRBV2; 7 bases match TRBD1. Germline assignment: CDR1 SNHLY and CDR2 FYNNEI. Trimming removed 9 bases from V and 1 base from J; junction bases left unmatched: 6. This CDR3 comprises 13 residues. The CDR3, as DNA: TGTGCCAGACAGGGGTCGGGGTCCTACGAGCAGTACTTC. Encoded protein: CARQGSGSYEQYF.

The gene calls are TRBV19 and TRBJ2-2; D tentatively fits TRBD1 or TRBD2 (6 bases each). The CDR3 loop spans 15 amino acids. V was cut by 8 bases and J by 5 bases, with 18 bases left in between. Germline CDR1 and CDR2: LNHDA and SQIVND (reference sequence). The CDR3 DNA is TGTGCCAGTCGGAGGGGGTGGATGGATACCGGGGAGCTGTTTTTT. Its protein product is CASRRGWMDTGELFF.

This clone was detected once. The V call is TRBV19, the J call TRBJ1-5; D is uncertain. CDR1 is LNHDA and CDR2 is SQIVND in the germline V gene (reference sequence). Trimming removed 5 bases from V and 6 bases from J, with 14 bases in between. The CDR3 length is 14 residues. The CDR3 DNA reads TGTGCCAGTAGTCCAACCAGTCGGGGTCAGCCCCAGCATTTT. Translating it yields CASSPTSRGQPQHF.

This clone occurred once. The CDR3 DNA follows: TGTGCCAGCAGCTTAGTCACAACAAATAGCAATCAGCCCCAGCATTTT. Translation gives CASSLVTTNSNQPQHF. The chain employs TRBV7-9 and TRBJ1-5, with D unresolved. The V and J ends lost 1 base and 0 bases respectively, with 10 bases between them. Germline CDR1 and CDR2: SEHNR and FQNEAQ (reference sequence). The CDR3 covers 16 residues.

The V call is TRBV10-3, the J call TRBJ1-2; 12 nucleotides align to TRBD1. V trimming: 6 bases; J trimming: 3 bases; junction bases outside the gene matches: 2. CDR1 is ENHRY, CDR2 SYGVKD, per germline. The CDR3 runs to 14 residues. Here the CDR3 DNA reads TGTGCCATCAGGGGACAGGGGGCGGACTATGGCTACACCTTC. Encoded protein: CAIRGQGADYGYTF.

This clone was seen only a few times. This chain connects TRBV28 to TRBJ1-2; D is unclear. CDR1 is MDHEN and CDR2 is SYDVKM in the germline V gene. The germline V and J ends were trimmed by 6 bases and 4 bases, with 12 bases remaining between them. The length of the CDR3 is 13 residues. The CDR3 reads CASRLDPTYGYTF. DNA for the CDR3: TGTGCCAGCAGACTTGACCCTACCTATGGCTACACCTTC.

V is TRBV7-9 and J is TRBJ2-7; TRBD1 might be the D (5 bases). Germline assignment: CDR1 SEHNR and CDR2 FQNEAQ (reference sequence). CDR3 length: 12 amino acids. Between the trimmed V and J ends, which lost 5 bases and 5 bases, there was a span of 10 bases. DNA for the CDR3: TGTGCCAGCAGCCCTGACAGCAACGAGCAGTACTTC. Residues: CASSPDSNEQYF.

This clone was observed a few times. The chain links TRBV29-1 to TRBJ2-7; TRBD1 aligns across 7 bases. CDR3 length: 10 residues. Germline-derived CDR1 and CDR2 are SQVTM and ANQGSEA. V shed 6 bases and J 7 bases; nucleotides not matched to a gene: 3. CDR3 DNA sequence: TGCAGCGTGTGGACAGGTGAGCAGTACTTC. This translates into CSVWTGEQYF.

The V gene is TRBV5-6, the J gene TRBJ2-5; 7 bases match TRBD1. V was clipped by 1 base and J by 4 bases; unmatched bases: 1. Germline V lookup: CDR1 SGHDT, CDR2 YYEEEE. This CDR3 region has 13 residues. In DNA form, the CDR3 reads TGTGCCAGCAGCTTGAGGGGGCCAGAGACCCAGTACTTC. This gives the protein CASSLRGPETQYF. Supplemented by reference TRBV5-6 and TRBJ2-5, the full variable domain reads DAGVTQSPTHLIKTRGQQVTLRCSPKSGHDTVSWYQQALGQGPQFIFQYYEEEERQRGNFPDRFSGHQFPNYSSELNVNALLLGDSALYLCASSLRGPETQYFGPGTRLLVL.